One and the same sample provided the 23 T cell receptor beta chains below, sequenced in a study of blood T cell repertoires in COVID-19. The protocol was immunoSEQ multiplex PCR, while the TCRdb copy is restricted to in-frame clones and leaves out a portion. The data show hundreds of thousands of clones, about nine tenths seen once. Sequencing input: peripheral blood. These TCRs come from a woman aged 30 to 39 with COVID-19, enrolled during active disease.

This chain uses TRBV18 with TRBJ1-1, with D possibly matching TRBD1 (5 bases). CDR3 size: 16 residues. Germline V gives CDR1 KGHSH, CDR2 LQKENI. V lost 1 base, J lost 2 bases, and 14 bases lay in between. The CDR3 region is CASSPLTAWGNTEAFF. CDR3 DNA sequence: TGTGCCAGCTCACCACTGACAGCTTGGGGAAACACTGAAGCTTTCTTT. Together with reference TRBV18 and TRBJ1-1, the CDR3 gives the full variable domain: NAGVMQNPRHLVRRRGQEARLRCSPMKGHSHVYWYRQLPEEGLKFMVYLQKENIIDESGMPKERFSAEFPKEGPSILRIQQVVRGDSAAYFCASSPLTAWGNTEAFFGQGTRLTVV.

V usage is TRBV2 and J usage is TRBJ2-3; possible D gene TRBD1, 5 bases. V was trimmed by 6 bases and J by 2 bases, leaving 6 bases between them. The CDR3 has 12 residues. Germline V gene sequence: CDR1 SNHLY, CDR2 FYNNEI. CDR3 sequence: CASRGHTDTQYF. In DNA form, the CDR3 reads TGTGCCAGCAGGGGGCACACAGATACGCAGTATTTT.

This clone turned up a few times. The J gene is TRBJ1-5, the V gene TRBV6-5; D is possibly TRBD1 (5 bases). The CDR3 totals 14 residues. Per germline, CDR1 MNHEY and CDR2 SVGAGI. The ends were cut back, 5 bases at V and 3 bases at J, with 11 bases in the middle. The CDR3, as DNA: TGTGCCAGCAGTCCCGGGGGGATCAATCAGCCCCAGCATTTT. It translates to CASSPGGINQPQHF.

CDR3 DNA: TGTGCCAGCACTTCAGCCGGGGACACCATATATTTT. It specifies CASTSAGDTIYF. The chain is built from TRBV6-5 and TRBJ1-3; the D is unclear. CDR3 size: 12 residues. The germline CDR1 and CDR2 sequences are MNHEY and SVGAGI. The germline V and J ends were trimmed by 7 bases and 8 bases, with 12 bases remaining between them.

V gene TRBV28 combines with J gene TRBJ2-1, with D hard to call. This CDR3 is 13 amino acids long. The V end lost 5 bases, the J end lost 5 bases, and 10 bases lay between the germline ends. From germline, CDR1 is MDHEN and CDR2 SYDVKM. The CDR3 reads CASSDITNNEQFF. The CDR3 nucleotides read TGTGCCAGCAGTGATATTACAAACAATGAGCAGTTCTTC.

This clone was seen a handful of times. V is TRBV5-4 and J is TRBJ1-1; no definite D call. V gave up 0 bases and J gave up 1 base, with 4 bases separating them. Per germline, CDR1 SGHNT and CDR2 YYREEE (reference sequence). The CDR3 loop spans 13 amino acids. CDR3 bases: TGTGCCAGCAGCTTGGAACAGAACACTGAAGCTTTCTTT. It translates to CASSLEQNTEAFF.

The chain is built from TRBV27 and TRBJ2-7; 10 bases are a match to TRBD2. J lost 6 bases, V lost 1 base, and 12 bases had no gene match. Germline-derived CDR1 and CDR2 are MNHEY and SMNVEV (reference sequence). The CDR3 sequence is 17 residues long. The CDR3 sequence: CASSLYGLAGEKSEQYF. In DNA form, the CDR3 reads TGTGCCAGCAGTTTATATGGCCTAGCGGGAGAAAAATCCGAGCAGTACTTC.

The chain recombines TRBV19 with TRBJ2-5, with TRBD2 identical over 7 bases. The CDR3 extends over 13 amino acids. J was trimmed by 5 bases and V by 6 bases; bases with no gene match: 6. From germline, CDR1 is LNHDA and CDR2 SQIVND (reference sequence). CDR3 nucleotides: TGTGCCAGTAGGAGGGGAGGGCAGGAGACCCAGTACTTC. Residues: CASRRGGQETQYF.

The V gene is TRBV6-1, the J gene TRBJ2-7, with D unresolved. The CDR3 extends over 11 amino acids. CDR1 and CDR2 (germline): MNHNS, SASEGT. Trimming pared 2 bases from V and 5 bases from J, leaving 4 bases between. Here the CDR3 DNA reads TGTGCCAGCAGTGAACCTCACGAGCAGTACTTC. Encoded protein: CASSEPHEQYF.

V is TRBV12-5 and J is TRBJ2-7; no firm D call. The germline V and J ends were trimmed by 7 bases and 6 bases, with 13 bases remaining between them. Germline V CDR1 and CDR2: LGHNT, FRNRAP. This CDR3 region has 12 residues. For the CDR3, the DNA is TGTGCTAGTGCCCTAGGCCGAGGCGAGCAGTACTTC. Encoded protein: CASALGRGEQYF.

The rearrangement joins TRBV11-2 to TRBJ1-3; D uncertain. The V end was cut by 1 base, the J end by 0 bases, with 19 bases between. In germline, CDR1 is SGHAT, CDR2 FQNNGV. The CDR3 length is 19 residues. CDR3 sequence (DNA): TGTGCCAGCAGCTTAGCGGGAACCCCTGGACGGAGCTCTGGAAACACCATATATTTT. It translates to CASSLAGTPGRSSGNTIYF.

The chain uses TRBV6-1 and TRBJ2-7, with 8 bases identical to TRBD1. Germline V gene sequence: CDR1 MNHNS, CDR2 SASEGT. V was pared by 6 bases and J by 4 bases, with 8 bases of the junction left unmatched. There are 14 residues in the CDR3. Here the CDR3 DNA reads TGTGCCAGCAGATTCAGCCAGGGGGCTTACGAGCAGTACTTC. It specifies CASRFSQGAYEQYF.

J is TRBJ2-7 and V is TRBV19; 7 nucleotides match TRBD2. Per the germline V gene, CDR1 is LNHDA and CDR2 is SQIVND (reference sequence). V shed 3 bases, J shed 3 bases, and the junction held 5 bases outside the gene matches. This CDR3 has 14 amino acids. Written as DNA, the CDR3 is TGTGCCAGTAGTATGACGGGGAGGGACTACGAGCAGTACTTC. Translated: CASSMTGRDYEQYF.

The chain links TRBV28 to TRBJ2-2, with 7 bases lining up with TRBD2. After removal of 6 bases from V and 3 bases from J, the junction contained 7 bases not matched to a gene. CDR3 size: 15 residues. Germline V gives CDR1 MDHEN, CDR2 SYDVKM. The CDR3 reads CASRGRARDTGELFF. The CDR3 region has the DNA TGTGCCAGCAGGGGGAGGGCGAGGGACACCGGGGAGCTGTTTTTT.

The CDR3 protein is CASSEDEAGGNTIYF. The CDR3 nucleotides are TGTGCCAGCAGTGAAGACGAGGCAGGGGGAAACACCATATATTTT. The chain employs TRBV6-1 and TRBJ1-3; TRBD1 might be the D (5 bases). This CDR3 is built from 15 residues. V gave up 1 base and J gave up 4 bases, with 11 bases separating them. Per germline, CDR1 MNHNS and CDR2 SASEGT.

The rearrangement joins TRBV24-1 to TRBJ1-2; 9 nucleotides line up with TRBD1. The CDR3 runs 16 residues. The J segment lost 1 base and the V segment lost 3 bases, leaving 5 bases of the junction unmatched. CDR1 and CDR2 (germline): KGHDR, SFDVKD. CDR3 sequence: CATSDGTGQGNYGYTF. The CDR3 coding sequence is TGTGCCACCAGTGATGGGACGGGACAGGGTAACTATGGCTACACCTTC.

This sequence joins TRBV4-1 and TRBJ2-7; TRBD1 agrees at 7 bases. The CDR3 runs 14 residues. Germline lookup yields CDR1 MGHRA and CDR2 YSYEKL. Losses at the gene ends were 5 bases for V and 2 bases for J; bases not matched to a gene: 6. As DNA, the CDR3 is TGCGCCAGCAGCGCCGGGACAGCAACCTACGAGCAGTACTTC. Its translation is CASSAGTATYEQYF.

The chain carries TRBV25-1 and TRBJ1-6; 7 nucleotides match TRBD1. V was pared by 6 bases and J by 16 bases, with 3 bases of the junction left unmatched. CDR1 and CDR2 (germline): MGHDK, SYGVNS. CDR3 size: 10 residues. The CDR3, as DNA: TGTGCCAGCAGCGACAGGGAACTCCACTTT. Its protein is CASSDRELHF. The full variable domain, in which reference TRBV25-1 and TRBJ1-6 provide the parts outside the CDR3, is EADIYQTPRYLVIGTGKKITLECSQTMGHDKMYWYQQDPGMELHLIHYSYGVNSTEKGDLSSESTVSRIRTEHFPLTLESARPSHTSQYLCASSDRELHFGNGTRLTVT.

This chain joins TRBV6-5 and TRBJ2-1; TRBD2 matches 12 bases. The CDR3 extends over 15 amino acids. V lost 7 bases and J lost 1; bases outside the gene matches: 2. The germline V gene encodes CDR1 MNHEY and CDR2 SVGAGI. This CDR3 reads CASKTSGRSYNEQFF. Here the CDR3 DNA reads TGTGCCAGCAAGACTAGCGGGAGATCCTACAATGAGCAGTTCTTC.

V and J are TRBV3-1 (or the pseudogene TRBV3-2) and TRBJ2-7, with 8 bases aligning to TRBD1. V lost 3 bases, J lost 3 bases, and 7 bases stayed unmatched. The CDR3 has 15 amino acids. Germline values: CDR1 LGHDT, CDR2 YNNKEL (reference sequence). CDR3 nucleotide sequence: TGTGCCAGCAGCCAGCCCGGACAGGGAGACTACGAGCAGTACTTC. It translates to CASSQPGQGDYEQYF.

This rearrangement joins TRBV5-1 to TRBJ2-7; TRBD1 matches 8 bases. V was clipped by 0 bases and J by 6 bases; unmatched bases: 5. This CDR3 contains 14 residues. Germline CDR1 and CDR2: SGHRS and YFSETQ. CDR3 loop: CASSLARGQGEQYF. CDR3 DNA sequence: TGCGCCAGCAGCTTGGCCAGGGGGCAGGGCGAGCAGTACTTC.

The rearrangement links TRBV6-2 or TRBV6-3 to TRBJ2-7; 11 bases match TRBD2. There are 17 residues in the CDR3. V shed 2 bases, J shed 3 bases, and the junction held 9 bases outside the gene matches. Germline V gives CDR1 MNHEY, CDR2 SVGEGT. The CDR3 reads CASSYPSSGRMNYEQYF. The DNA of the CDR3 is TGTGCCAGCAGTTACCCTTCTAGCGGGAGGATGAACTACGAGCAGTACTTC.

The genes are TRBV5-5 and TRBJ2-7, with 10 bases that match TRBD2. The CDR3 extends over 17 amino acids. Unmatched junction bases numbered 7, after V lost 0 bases and J lost 1 base. The germline CDR1 and CDR2 sequences are SGHKS and YYEKEE (reference sequence). The CDR3 region has the DNA TGTGCCAGCAGCTTGGACGCAGCGGGAGGGCCATCCTACGAGCAGTACTTC. The encoded protein is CASSLDAAGGPSYEQYF.